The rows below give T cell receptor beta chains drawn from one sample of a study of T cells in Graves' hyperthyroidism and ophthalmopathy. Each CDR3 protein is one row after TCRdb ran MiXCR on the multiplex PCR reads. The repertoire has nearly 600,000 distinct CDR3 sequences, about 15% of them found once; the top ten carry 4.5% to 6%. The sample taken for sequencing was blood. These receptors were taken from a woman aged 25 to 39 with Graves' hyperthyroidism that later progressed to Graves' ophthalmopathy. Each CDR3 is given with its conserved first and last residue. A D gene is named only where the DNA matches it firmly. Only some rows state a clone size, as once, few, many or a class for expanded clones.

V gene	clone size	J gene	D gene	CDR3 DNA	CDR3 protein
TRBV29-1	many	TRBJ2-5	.	TGCAGCGTTGAGGGGAGGGGGGAGACCCAGTACTTC	CSVEGRGETQYF
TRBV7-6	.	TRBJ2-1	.	TGTGCCAGCAGCTTAGCGGTGACAGCTGAACAGTTCTTC	CASSLAVTAEQFF
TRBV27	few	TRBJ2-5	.	TGTGCCAGCAGCGGGCACCACCAAGAGACCCAGTACTTC	CASSGHHQETQYF
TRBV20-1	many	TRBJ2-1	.	TGCAGTGCTAGAGATCTGACCATTAGCGATGAGCAGTTCTTC	CSARDLTISDEQFF
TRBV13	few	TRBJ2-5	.	TGTGCCAGCAGCGCTGGGACTTTCCAAGAGACCCAGTACTTC	CASSAGTFQETQYF
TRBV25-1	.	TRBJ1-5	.	TGTGCCAGCGGAATCAGTCAGCCCCAGCATTTT	CASGISQPQHF
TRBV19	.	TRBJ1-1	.	TGTGCCAGTAGTTGGACAATGAACACTGAAGCTTTCTTT	CASSWTMNTEAFF
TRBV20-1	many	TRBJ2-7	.	TGCAGTGCTGTAGGGGGGTACGAGCAGTACTTC	CSAVGGYEQYF
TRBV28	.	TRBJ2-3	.	TGTGCCAGCAGTGCGATGGAGTCAGGCACAGATACGCAGTATTTT	CASSAMESGTDTQYF
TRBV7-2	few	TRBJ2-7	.	TGTGCCAGCAGCGTAAGGGCTAGCGCCGGCTACGAGCAGTACTTC	CASSVRASAGYEQYF
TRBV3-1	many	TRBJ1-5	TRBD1	TGTGCCAGCAGCCAACAGACAGGGGCTAACCAGCCCCAGCATTTT	CASSQQTGANQPQHF
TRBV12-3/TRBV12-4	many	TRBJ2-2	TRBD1	TGTGCCAGCAGGCTGACAGGGGGTATCGGGGAGCTGTTTTTT	CASRLTGGIGELFF
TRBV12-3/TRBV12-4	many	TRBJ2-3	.	TGTGCCAGCGTTGGGGCAGGGGATACTGATACGCAGTATTTT	CASVGAGDTDTQYF
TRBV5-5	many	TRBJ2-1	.	TGTGCCAGCAGCCGGACCCTTTTCGATGAGCAGTTCTTC	CASSRTLFDEQFF
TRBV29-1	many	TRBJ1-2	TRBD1	TGCAGCGTGGACGGACAGGGGCTTGGCTACACCTTC	CSVDGQGLGYTF
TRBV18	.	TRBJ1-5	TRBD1	TGTGCCAGCCTTGGGACAGGGGAGACTCAGCCCCAGCATTTT	CASLGTGETQPQHF
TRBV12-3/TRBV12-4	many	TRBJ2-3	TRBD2	TGTGCCAGCAGTTTCCTAGCGGGAGAAAGGGATACGCAGTATTTT	CASSFLAGERDTQYF
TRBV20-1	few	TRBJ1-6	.	TGCAGTGCTAGCGCCGGGACACGGAGTCCACCCCTCCACTTT	CSASAGTRSPPLHF
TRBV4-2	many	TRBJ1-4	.	TGTGCCAGCAGCCAAGATCCCAGGGAGGAAAAACTGTTTTTT	CASSQDPREEKLFF
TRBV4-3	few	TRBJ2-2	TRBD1	TGCGCCAGCAGCCAAGATGTACAGGGGGCTACAAACACCGGGGAGCTGTTTTTT	CASSQDVQGATNTGELFF
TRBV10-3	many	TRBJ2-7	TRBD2	TGTGCCATCAGTGTCAACCGGGCGGGAGGGGACTCCTACGAGCAGTACTTC	CAISVNRAGGDSYEQYF
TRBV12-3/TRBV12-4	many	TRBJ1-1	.	TGTGCCAGCAGCCAAAGTGAGAACACTGAAGCTTTCTTT	CASSQSENTEAFF
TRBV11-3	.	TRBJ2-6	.	TGTGCCAGCAGCCCTCCGGGGGGGACAGGGCCATCAGGGCCCCCAACTCTGGACGCCAACGTCCTGACTTTC	CASSPPGGTGPSGPPTLDANVLTF
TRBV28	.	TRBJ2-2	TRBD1	TGTGCCAGCACCTTTGGGACAGGGCAGAACACCGGGGAGCTGTTTTTT	CASTFGTGQNTGELFF
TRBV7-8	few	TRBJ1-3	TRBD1	TGTGCCAGCAGCTTAGCAGGGACAGGGTCCTCTGGAAACACCATATATTTT	CASSLAGTGSSGNTIYF
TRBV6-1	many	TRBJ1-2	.	TGTGCCAGCAGTCTTATTGTAGGGTATGGCTACACCTTC	CASSLIVGYGYTF
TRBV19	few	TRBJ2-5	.	TGTGCCAGTAGTATGAACACTCAAGAGACCCAGTACTTC	CASSMNTQETQYF
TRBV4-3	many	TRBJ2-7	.	TGCGCCAGCAGCCAAGCATTTTCGGGTTTGGGATACGAGCAGTACTTC	CASSQAFSGLGYEQYF
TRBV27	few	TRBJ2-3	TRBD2	TGTGCCAGCAGTCCGGGCGCGGGAGAGTTCACAGATACGCAGTATTTT	CASSPGAGEFTDTQYF
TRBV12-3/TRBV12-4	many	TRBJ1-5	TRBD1	TGTGCCAGCAGCCGTACAGGGGACCCCAATCAGCCCCAGCATTTT	CASSRTGDPNQPQHF
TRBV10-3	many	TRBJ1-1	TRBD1	TGTGCCATCAGTGCCACAGGGGAAGGGACTGAAGCTTTCTTT	CAISATGEGTEAFF
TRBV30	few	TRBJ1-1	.	TGTGCCTGGGTGAGAGGGATTGGAAGCACTGAAGCTTTCTTT	CAWVRGIGSTEAFF
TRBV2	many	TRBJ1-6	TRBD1	TGTGCCAGCAGCAATAGAAACAGGGGGCAGGATTCACCCCTCCACTTT	CASSNRNRGQDSPLHF
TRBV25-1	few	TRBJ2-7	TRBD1	TGTGCCAGCAGTGGATTGGGACAGCCCTCCTACGAGCAGTACTTC	CASSGLGQPSYEQYF
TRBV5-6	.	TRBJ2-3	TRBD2	TGTGCCAGCAGCACTGAGACTAGCGGCACAGATACGCAGTATTTT	CASSTETSGTDTQYF
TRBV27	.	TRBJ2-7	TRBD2	TGTGCCAGCAGTTACCGGGGACTAAACGAGCAGTACTTC	CASSYRGLNEQYF
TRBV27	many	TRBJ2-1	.	TGTGCCAGCAGTCCTCTGGGGGTGGGAGTTTACAATGAGCAGTTCTTC	CASSPLGVGVYNEQFF
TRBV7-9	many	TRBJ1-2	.	TGTGCCAGCAGCCGTGACAGCCGCGATGGCTACACCTTC	CASSRDSRDGYTF
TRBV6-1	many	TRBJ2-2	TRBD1	TGTGCCAGCAGCTACAGGGGGATGGTCGCCGGGGAGCTGTTTTTT	CASSYRGMVAGELFF